This T cell receptor beta chain was documented in a study of radiotherapy plus CTLA-4 blockade in lung cancer. Study outcomes and limitations: Early clonal dynamics of blood T cells, together with interferon-beta, were reported as the best response predictor.

With respect to this clone: The antigen remains unidentified.

Using immunoSEQ multiplex PCR, the repertoire was profiled, and TCRdb retains in-frame clones only, with some absent. Among over 75,000 clones, around 82% were seen once, and the ten largest hold around 0.78%. V lost 0 bases and J lost 1, with 4 bases in between. Per the germline V gene, CDR1 is SGHAT and CDR2 is FQNNGV. CDR3 length equals 13 residues. Focal radiation and CTLA-4 blockade (ipilimumab) were tested in chemo-refractory metastatic non-small-cell lung cancer patients. This sequence was found in a human donor with non-small cell lung cancer who had stable disease on radiotherapy plus ipilimumab. Sequenced material: peripheral blood, taken from a patient treated with radiotherapy plus ipilimumab. This sequence joins TRBV11-2 and TRBJ2-7; D gene unclear. CDR3 sequence reads: CASSLEASYEQYF. The DNA for the CDR3 is TGTGCCAGCAGCTTAGAGGCGTCCTACGAGCAGTACTTC.